One and the same sample provided the 16 T cell receptor beta chains below, sequenced in a study of CD8 T cells in Susac syndrome. Reverse transcription of 0.5 to 1 ug RNA used random hexamers. TCRdb reanalysed the immunoSEQ multiplex PCR reads using MiXCR and keeps one entry per CDR3 protein. The profile covers 25,000 to 30,000 distinct CDR3 sequences, with approximately 94% appearing a single time and roughly 0.28% taken by the ten largest. The sample taken for sequencing was CD8+ T cells from PBMCs. These receptors were taken from a human donor in good health.

The gene calls are TRBV4-3 and TRBJ1-1; D not certain. CDR1 and CDR2 from the germline V gene are LGHNA and YSLEER. Trimming stripped 0 bases from V and 5 bases from J, with 13 bases between. This CDR3 region has 15 residues. The CDR3 protein is CASSQDTAWETEAFF. The DNA for the CDR3 is TGCGCCAGCAGCCAAGATACAGCCTGGGAAACTGAAGCTTTCTTT.

The rearrangement links TRBV12-3 or TRBV12-4 to TRBJ1-5, with 7 bases identical to TRBD1. The CDR3 sequence is 13 residues long. J gave up 11 bases and V 5 bases, and 9 bases lay outside the gene matches. CDR3 protein: CASSPGTVWAQHF. In DNA form, the CDR3 reads TGTGCCAGCAGTCCCGGGACAGTCTGGGCCCAGCATTTT.

V and J are TRBV3-1 and TRBJ2-1, with no clear D. The CDR3 totals 16 residues. V was clipped by 4 bases and J by 0 bases, with 13 bases between them. Per the germline V gene, CDR1 is LGHDT and CDR2 is YNNKEL (reference sequence). The CDR3 sequence is CASSLIIGNSYNEQFF. CDR3 nucleotide sequence: TGTGCCAGCAGCCTTATCATAGGGAACTCCTACAATGAGCAGTTCTTC.

The chain joins TRBV9 to TRBJ2-1; 14 positions agree with TRBD2. Trimming cost V 4 bases and J 8 bases; bases outside gene matches: 5. CDR1 and CDR2 from the germline V gene are SGDLS and YYNGEE. This CDR3 contains 15 residues. CDR3 coding DNA: TGTGCCAGCAGCCCCGGGACTAGCGGGGGTGATGAGCAGTTCTTC. Its translation: CASSPGTSGGDEQFF.

The chain is built from TRBV2 and TRBJ2-3; possibly TRBD2 for D (7 bases). Trimming removed 3 bases from V and 3 bases from J, with 13 bases in between. This CDR3 is built from 15 residues. CDR1 and CDR2 (germline): SNHLY, FYNNEI. CDR3: CASSEGGARTDTQYF. In DNA form, the CDR3 reads TGTGCCAGCAGTGAGGGGGGGGCGAGGACAGATACGCAGTATTTT.

The chain has TRBV20-1 and TRBJ2-1; a possible D gene is TRBD1 (6 bases). The V gene lost 0 bases and the J gene lost 5 bases, with 11 bases spanning the gap. Germline-derived CDR1 and CDR2 are DFQATT and SNEGSKA (reference sequence). CDR3 length: 14 residues. CDR3: CSARDAGDHNEQFF. CDR3 in DNA: TGCAGTGCTAGAGATGCAGGGGACCACAATGAGCAGTTCTTC.

The chain carries TRBV4-3 and TRBJ2-1, with TRBD2 matching 9 bases. Germline V gene sequence: CDR1 LGHNA, CDR2 YSLEER. The CDR3 is 16 amino acids. J gave up 3 bases and V 0 bases, and 3 bases lay outside the gene matches. The CDR3 here is CASSQDSGGRYNEQFF. The CDR3 coding sequence is TGCGCCAGCAGCCAAGATAGCGGGGGACGCTACAATGAGCAGTTCTTC.

This clonotype came up once. The genes are TRBV6-2 or TRBV6-3 and TRBJ2-1; no clear D gene. Germline V gives CDR1 MNHEY, CDR2 SVGEGT. Trimming cost V 2 bases and J 6 bases, with 8 bases left between them. This CDR3 has 13 residues. CDR3 protein: CASSYVVPNEQFF. CDR3 bases: TGTGCCAGCAGTTACGTGGTACCCAATGAGCAGTTCTTC.

The rearrangement uses TRBV27 and TRBJ2-1; D not resolved. This CDR3 is 17 amino acids long. V shed 6 bases and J shed 0 bases, with 18 bases lying between them. Germline V gene data show CDR1 as MNHEY and CDR2 as SMNVEV (reference sequence). DNA of the CDR3: TGTGCCAGCAGCCTCACAGAGATCGCACCCTCCTACAATGAGCAGTTCTTC. Its translation: CASSLTEIAPSYNEQFF.

The sample holds a few counts of this clonotype. The rearrangement links TRBV7-9 to TRBJ1-1, with D unresolved. The CDR3 sequence is 15 residues long. In germline, CDR1 is SEHNR, CDR2 FQNEAQ (reference sequence). V lost 1 base and J 1 base, leaving 10 bases between the germline ends. CDR3 sequence: CASSLGRAENTEAFF. Here the CDR3 DNA reads TGTGCCAGCAGCTTAGGAAGGGCAGAGAACACTGAAGCTTTCTTT.

The J gene is TRBJ2-2, the V gene TRBV24-1, with D hard to call. Per the germline V gene, CDR1 is KGHDR and CDR2 is SFDVKD. V lost 4 bases and J lost 4, with 9 bases in between. The CDR3 loop spans 14 amino acids. The DNA for the CDR3 is TGTGCCACCAGTGAAGTTGGGTCCACCGGGGAGCTGTTTTTT. This codes for CATSEVGSTGELFF.

In its sample, this clonotype was seen once. This chain links TRBV6-5 with TRBJ2-1, with D possibly matching TRBD2 (6 bases). V was trimmed by 2 bases and J by 9 bases, leaving 29 bases between them. Germline lookup yields CDR1 MNHEY and CDR2 SVGAGI. CDR3 length equals 19 residues. The CDR3 protein is CASSYSPPAGGERPGEQFF. CDR3 bases: TGTGCCAGCAGTTACAGTCCTCCAGCCGGGGGAGAACGTCCTGGTGAGCAGTTCTTC.

This clonotype was detected only once. This rearrangement joins TRBV12-3 or TRBV12-4 to TRBJ2-3; 9 positions agree with TRBD2. The CDR3 totals 16 residues. V trimming: 6 bases; J trimming: 3 bases; junction bases outside the gene matches: 10. Here the CDR3 DNA reads TGTGCCAGCAGCCCCGGGGCTAGCGGGGTTACAGATACGCAGTATTTT. Translation gives CASSPGASGVTDTQYF.

V is TRBV5-6 and J is TRBJ2-2, with D unresolved. CDR3 length equals 16 residues. Germline V lookup: CDR1 SGHDT, CDR2 YYEEEE. Between the trimmed V and J ends, which lost 0 bases and 5 bases, there was a span of 14 bases. For the CDR3, the DNA is TGTGCCAGCAGCTTGGAGGTTGGATCTTGGACCGGGGAGCTGTTTTTT. Its translation: CASSLEVGSWTGELFF.

V is TRBV27 and J is TRBJ1-2, with a possible D match to TRBD1 (6 bases). The CDR3 length is 14 residues. V was shortened by 3 bases and J by 5 bases, with 13 bases between the two germline ends. Germline CDR1 and CDR2: MNHEY and SMNVEV (reference sequence). CDR3: CASSFDRQQYGYTF. DNA of the CDR3: TGTGCCAGCAGTTTCGACAGGCAACAGTATGGCTACACCTTC.

This chain joins TRBV20-1 and TRBJ1-6; possible D gene TRBD1, 5 bases. CDR1 and CDR2 from the germline V gene are DFQATT and SNEGSKA (reference sequence). The CDR3 extends over 14 amino acids. The V end lost 2 bases, the J end lost 7 bases, and 12 bases lay between the germline ends. The CDR3 sequence: CSARPDSPNSPLHF. In DNA, the CDR3 is TGCAGTGCTAGACCCGACAGTCCGAATTCACCCCTCCACTTT.